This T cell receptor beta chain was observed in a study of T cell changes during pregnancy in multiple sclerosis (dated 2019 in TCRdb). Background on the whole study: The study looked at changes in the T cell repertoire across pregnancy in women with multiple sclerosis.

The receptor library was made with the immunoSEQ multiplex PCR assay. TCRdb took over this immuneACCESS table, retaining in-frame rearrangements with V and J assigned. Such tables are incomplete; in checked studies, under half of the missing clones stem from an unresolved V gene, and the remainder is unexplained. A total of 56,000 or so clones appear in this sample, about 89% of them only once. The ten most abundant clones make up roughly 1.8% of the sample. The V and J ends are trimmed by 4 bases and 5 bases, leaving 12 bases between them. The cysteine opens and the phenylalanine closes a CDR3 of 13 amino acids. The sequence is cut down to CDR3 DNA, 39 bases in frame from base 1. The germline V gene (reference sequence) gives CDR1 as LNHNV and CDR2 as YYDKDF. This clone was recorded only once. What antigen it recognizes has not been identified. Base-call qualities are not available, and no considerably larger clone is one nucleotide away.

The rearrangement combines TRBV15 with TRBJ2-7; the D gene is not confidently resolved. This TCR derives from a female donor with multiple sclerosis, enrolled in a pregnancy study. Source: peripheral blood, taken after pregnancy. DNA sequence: TGTGCCACCAGCAACAAGTTGGTCCACGAGCAGTACTTC. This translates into CATSNKLVHEQYF.